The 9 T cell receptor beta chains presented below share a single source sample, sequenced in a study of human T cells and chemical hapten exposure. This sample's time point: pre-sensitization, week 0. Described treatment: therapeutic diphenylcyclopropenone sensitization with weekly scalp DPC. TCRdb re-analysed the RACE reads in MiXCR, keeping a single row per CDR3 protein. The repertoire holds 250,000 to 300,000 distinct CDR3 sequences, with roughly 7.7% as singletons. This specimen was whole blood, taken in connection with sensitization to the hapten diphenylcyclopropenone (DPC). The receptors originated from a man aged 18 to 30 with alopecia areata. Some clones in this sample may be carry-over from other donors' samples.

CDR3 sequence: CASSLSDEYNEQFF. As DNA, the CDR3 is TGTGCCAGCAGTTTGTCTGACGAGTACAATGAGCAGTTCTTC. V usage is TRBV12-3 or TRBV12-4 and J usage is TRBJ2-1, with D hard to call. This CDR3 spans 14 amino acids. V was pared by 3 bases and J by 4 bases, with 10 bases between.

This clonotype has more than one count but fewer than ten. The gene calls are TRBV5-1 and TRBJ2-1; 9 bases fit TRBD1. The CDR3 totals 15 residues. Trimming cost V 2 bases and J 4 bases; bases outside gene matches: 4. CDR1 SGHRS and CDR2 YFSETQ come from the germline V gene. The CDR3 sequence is CASSFTGGGYNEQFF. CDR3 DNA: TGCGCCAGCAGCTTCACAGGGGGCGGGTACAATGAGCAGTTCTTC.

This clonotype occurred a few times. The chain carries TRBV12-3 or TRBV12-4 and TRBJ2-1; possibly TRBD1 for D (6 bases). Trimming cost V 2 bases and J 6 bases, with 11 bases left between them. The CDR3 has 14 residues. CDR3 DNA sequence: TGTGCCAGCAGTTTACGACAGGTACCCAATGAGCAGTTCTTC. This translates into CASSLRQVPNEQFF.

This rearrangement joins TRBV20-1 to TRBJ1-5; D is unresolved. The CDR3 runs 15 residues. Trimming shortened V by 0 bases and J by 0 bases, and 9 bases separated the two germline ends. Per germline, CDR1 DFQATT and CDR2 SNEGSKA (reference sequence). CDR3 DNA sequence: TGCAGTGCTAGAGACAGCATCTATAGCAATCAGCCCCAGCATTTT. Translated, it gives CSARDSIYSNQPQHF.

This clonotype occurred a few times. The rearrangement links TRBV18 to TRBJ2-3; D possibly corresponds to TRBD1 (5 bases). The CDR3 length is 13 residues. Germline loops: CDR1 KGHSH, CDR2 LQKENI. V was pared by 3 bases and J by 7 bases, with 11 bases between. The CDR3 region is CASSPMGRNTQYF. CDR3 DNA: TGTGCCAGCTCACCGATGGGGCGGAATACGCAGTATTTT.

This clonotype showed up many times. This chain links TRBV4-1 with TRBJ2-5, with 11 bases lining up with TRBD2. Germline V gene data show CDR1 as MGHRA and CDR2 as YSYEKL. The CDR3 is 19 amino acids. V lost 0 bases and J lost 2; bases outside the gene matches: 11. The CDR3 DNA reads TGCGCCAGCAGCCAAGATCGGGCTAGCGGGGGGCACTCACAAGAGACCCAGTACTTC. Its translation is CASSQDRASGGHSQETQYF.

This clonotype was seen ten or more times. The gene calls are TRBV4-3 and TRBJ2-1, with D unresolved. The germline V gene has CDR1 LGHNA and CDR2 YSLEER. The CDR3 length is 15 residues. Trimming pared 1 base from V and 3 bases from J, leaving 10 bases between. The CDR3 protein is CASSQGLANYNEQFF. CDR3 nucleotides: TGCGCCAGCAGCCAAGGTTTGGCCAACTACAATGAGCAGTTCTTC.

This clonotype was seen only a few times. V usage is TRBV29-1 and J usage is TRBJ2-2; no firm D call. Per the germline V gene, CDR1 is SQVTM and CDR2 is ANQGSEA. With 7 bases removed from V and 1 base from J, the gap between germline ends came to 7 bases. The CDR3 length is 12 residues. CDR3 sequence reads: CSAGQNTGELFF. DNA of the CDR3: TGCAGCGCTGGCCAGAACACCGGGGAGCTGTTTTTT.

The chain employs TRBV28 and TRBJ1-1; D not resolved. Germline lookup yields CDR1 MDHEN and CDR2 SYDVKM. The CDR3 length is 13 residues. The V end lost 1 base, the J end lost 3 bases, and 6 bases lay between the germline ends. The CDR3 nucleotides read TGTGCCAGCAGTTTATTTAAGGACACTGAAGCTTTCTTT. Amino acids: CASSLFKDTEAFF.